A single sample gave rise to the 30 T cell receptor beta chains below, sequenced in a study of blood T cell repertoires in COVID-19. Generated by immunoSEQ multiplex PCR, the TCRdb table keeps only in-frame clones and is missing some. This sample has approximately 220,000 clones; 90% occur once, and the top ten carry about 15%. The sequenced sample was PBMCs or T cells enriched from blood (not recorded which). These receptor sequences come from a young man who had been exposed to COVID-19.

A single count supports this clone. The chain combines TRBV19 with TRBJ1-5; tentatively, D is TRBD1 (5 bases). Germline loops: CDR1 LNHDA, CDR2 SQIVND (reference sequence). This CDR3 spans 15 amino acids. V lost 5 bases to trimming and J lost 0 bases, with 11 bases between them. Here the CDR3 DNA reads TGTGCCAGTAGTGGCCTCAGGGATAGCAATCAGCCCCAGCATTTT. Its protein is CASSGLRDSNQPQHF.

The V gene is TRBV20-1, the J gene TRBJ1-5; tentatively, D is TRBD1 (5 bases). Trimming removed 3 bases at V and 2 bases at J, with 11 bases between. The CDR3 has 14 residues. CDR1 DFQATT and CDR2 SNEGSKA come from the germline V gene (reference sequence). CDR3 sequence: CSASRQGRNQPQHF. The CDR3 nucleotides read TGCAGTGCTAGTCGGCAGGGCCGCAATCAGCCCCAGCATTTT.

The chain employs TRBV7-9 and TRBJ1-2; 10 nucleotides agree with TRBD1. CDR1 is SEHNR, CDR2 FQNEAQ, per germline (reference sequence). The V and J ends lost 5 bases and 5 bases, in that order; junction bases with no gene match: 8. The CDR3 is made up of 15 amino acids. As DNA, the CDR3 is TGTGCCAGCAGCCCCCGGGACAGGGGTTTATATGGCTACACCTTC. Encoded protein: CASSPRDRGLYGYTF. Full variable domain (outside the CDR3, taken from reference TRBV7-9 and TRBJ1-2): DTGVSQNPRHKITKRGQNVTFRCDPISEHNRLYWYRQTLGQGPEFLTYFQNEAQLEKSRLLSDRFSAERPKGSFSTLEIQRTEQGDSAMYLCASSPRDRGLYGYTFGSGTRLTVV.

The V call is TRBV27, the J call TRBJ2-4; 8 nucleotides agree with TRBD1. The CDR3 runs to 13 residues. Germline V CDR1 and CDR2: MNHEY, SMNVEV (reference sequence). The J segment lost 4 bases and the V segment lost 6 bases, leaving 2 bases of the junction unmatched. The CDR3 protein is CASRGQGKNIQYF. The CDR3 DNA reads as TGTGCCAGCAGAGGACAGGGTAAAAACATTCAGTACTTC.

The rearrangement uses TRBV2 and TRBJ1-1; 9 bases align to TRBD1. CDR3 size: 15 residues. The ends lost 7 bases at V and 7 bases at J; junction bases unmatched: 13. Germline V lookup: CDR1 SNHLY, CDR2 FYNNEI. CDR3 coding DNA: TGTGCCAGCACCCCCGTGGGACAGGGATTGTTTGAAGCTTTCTTT. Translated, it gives CASTPVGQGLFEAFF.

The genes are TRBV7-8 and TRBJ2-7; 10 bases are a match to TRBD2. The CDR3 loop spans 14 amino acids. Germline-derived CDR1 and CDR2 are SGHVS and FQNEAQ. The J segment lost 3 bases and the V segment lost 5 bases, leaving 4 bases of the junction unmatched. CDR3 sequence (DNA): TGTGCCAGCAGCCCCGGGACTAGCGACTACGAGCAGTACTTC. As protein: CASSPGTSDYEQYF.

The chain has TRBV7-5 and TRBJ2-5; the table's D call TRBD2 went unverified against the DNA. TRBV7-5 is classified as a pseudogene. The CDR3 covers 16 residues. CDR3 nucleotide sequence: TGTGTCAGAGGCAGAGGACTAGCGGGGGGGCAAGAGACCCAGTACTTC. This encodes CVRGRGLAGGQETQYF.

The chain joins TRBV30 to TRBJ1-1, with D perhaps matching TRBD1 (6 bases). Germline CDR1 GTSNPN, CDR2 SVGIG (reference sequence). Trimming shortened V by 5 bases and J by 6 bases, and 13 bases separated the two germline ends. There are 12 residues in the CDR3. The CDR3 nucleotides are TGTGCCTGGGGCTTTGGGGGCTCTGAAGCTTTCTTT. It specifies CAWGFGGSEAFF. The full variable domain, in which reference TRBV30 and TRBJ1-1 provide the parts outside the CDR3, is SQTIHQWPATLVQPVGSPLSLECTVEGTSNPNLYWYRQAAGRGLQLLFYSVGIGQISSEVPQNLSASRPQDRQFILSSKKLLLSDSGFYLCAWGFGGSEAFFGQGTRLTVV.

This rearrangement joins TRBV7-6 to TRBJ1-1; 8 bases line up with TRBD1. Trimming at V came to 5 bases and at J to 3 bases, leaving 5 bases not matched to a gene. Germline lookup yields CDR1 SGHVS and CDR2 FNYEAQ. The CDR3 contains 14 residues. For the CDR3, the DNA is TGTGCCAGCAGCCCCAGGACAGGGTACACTGAAGCTTTCTTT. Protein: CASSPRTGYTEAFF.

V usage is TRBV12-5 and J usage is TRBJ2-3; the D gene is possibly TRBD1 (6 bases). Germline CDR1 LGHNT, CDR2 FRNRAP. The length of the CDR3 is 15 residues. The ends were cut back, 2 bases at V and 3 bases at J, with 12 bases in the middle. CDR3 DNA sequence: TGTGCTAGTGGTTTGAAGGGGACATTTACAGATACGCAGTATTTT. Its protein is CASGLKGTFTDTQYF.

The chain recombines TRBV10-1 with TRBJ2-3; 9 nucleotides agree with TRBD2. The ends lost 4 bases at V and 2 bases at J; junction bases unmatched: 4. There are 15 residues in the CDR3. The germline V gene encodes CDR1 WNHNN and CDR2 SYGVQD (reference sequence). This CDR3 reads CASSASGATTDTQYF. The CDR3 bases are TGCGCCAGCAGTGCTAGCGGGGCTACCACAGATACGCAGTATTTT.

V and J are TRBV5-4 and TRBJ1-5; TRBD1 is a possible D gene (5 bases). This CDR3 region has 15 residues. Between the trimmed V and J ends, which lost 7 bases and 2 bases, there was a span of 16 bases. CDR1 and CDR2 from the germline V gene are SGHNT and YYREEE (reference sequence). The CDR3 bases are TGTGCCAGCCTAATTACACCCAGGGGCAATCAGCCCCAGCATTTT. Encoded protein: CASLITPRGNQPQHF.

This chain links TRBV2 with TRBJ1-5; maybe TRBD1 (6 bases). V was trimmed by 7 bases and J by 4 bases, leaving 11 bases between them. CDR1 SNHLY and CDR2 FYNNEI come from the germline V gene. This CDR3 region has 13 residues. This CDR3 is CASNEQGNQPQHF. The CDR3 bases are TGTGCCAGCAATGAGCAGGGGAATCAGCCCCAGCATTTT.

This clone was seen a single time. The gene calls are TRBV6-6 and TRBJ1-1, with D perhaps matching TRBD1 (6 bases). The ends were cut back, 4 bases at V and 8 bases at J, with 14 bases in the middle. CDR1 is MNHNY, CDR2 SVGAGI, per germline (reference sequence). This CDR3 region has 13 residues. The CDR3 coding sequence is TGTGCCAGCAGTTTACCGACGGGGGGCGAAGCTTTCTTT. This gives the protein CASSLPTGGEAFF.

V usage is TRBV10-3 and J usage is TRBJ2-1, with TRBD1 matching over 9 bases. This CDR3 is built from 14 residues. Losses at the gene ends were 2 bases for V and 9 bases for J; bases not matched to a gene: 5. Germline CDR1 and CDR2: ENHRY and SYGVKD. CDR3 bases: TGTGCCATCAGTGAGCCAGGGACAGGGACTGAGCAGTTCTTC. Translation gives CAISEPGTGTEQFF.

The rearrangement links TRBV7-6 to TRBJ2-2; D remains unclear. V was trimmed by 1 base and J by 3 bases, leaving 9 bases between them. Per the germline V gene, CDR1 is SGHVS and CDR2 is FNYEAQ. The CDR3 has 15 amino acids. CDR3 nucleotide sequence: TGTGCCAGCAGCTTAGGAGATTCTGACACCGGGGAGCTGTTTTTT. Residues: CASSLGDSDTGELFF.

The CDR3 nucleotides read TGTGCCAGCAGTTTCGACAGGGGGCGAGAGCAGTACTTC. It encodes CASSFDRGREQYF. The chain uses TRBV27 and TRBJ2-7, with 10 bases matching TRBD1. The CDR3 sequence is 13 residues long. V was pared by 3 bases and J by 7 bases, with 3 bases of the junction left unmatched. Germline lookup yields CDR1 MNHEY and CDR2 SMNVEV (reference sequence).

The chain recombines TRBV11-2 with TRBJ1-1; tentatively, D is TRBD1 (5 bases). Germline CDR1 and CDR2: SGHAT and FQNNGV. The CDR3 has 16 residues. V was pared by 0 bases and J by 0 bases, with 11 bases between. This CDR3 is CASSLEGRGMNTEAFF. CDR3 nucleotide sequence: TGTGCCAGCAGCTTAGAGGGTAGGGGAATGAACACTGAAGCTTTCTTT. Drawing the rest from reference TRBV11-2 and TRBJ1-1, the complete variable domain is EAGVAQSPRYKIIEKRQSVAFWCNPISGHATLYWYQQILGQGPKLLIQFQNNGVVDDSQLPKDRFSAERLKGVDSTLKIQPAKLEDSAVYLCASSLEGRGMNTEAFFGQGTRLTVV.

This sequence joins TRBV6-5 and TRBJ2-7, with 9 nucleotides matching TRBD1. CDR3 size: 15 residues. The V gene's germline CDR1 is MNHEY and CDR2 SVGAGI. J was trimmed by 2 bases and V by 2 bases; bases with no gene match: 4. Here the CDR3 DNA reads TGTGCCAGCAGTTACGGGGACAGGGTCACCTACGAGCAGTACTTC. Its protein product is CASSYGDRVTYEQYF.

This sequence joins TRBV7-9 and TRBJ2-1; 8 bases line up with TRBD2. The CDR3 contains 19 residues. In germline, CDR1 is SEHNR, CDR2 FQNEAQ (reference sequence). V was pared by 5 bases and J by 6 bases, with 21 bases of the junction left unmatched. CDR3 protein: CASSAYLLAFERGGNEQFF. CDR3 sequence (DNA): TGTGCCAGCAGCGCGTACTTACTAGCGTTCGAACGGGGGGGCAATGAGCAGTTCTTC.

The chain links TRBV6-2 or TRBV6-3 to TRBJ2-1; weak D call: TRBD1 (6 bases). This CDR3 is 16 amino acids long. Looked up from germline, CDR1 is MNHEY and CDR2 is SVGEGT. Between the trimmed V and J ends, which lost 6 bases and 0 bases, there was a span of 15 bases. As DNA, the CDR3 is TGTGCCAGCAGCCCTAGACAGGTGAGCTCCTACAATGAGCAGTTCTTC. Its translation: CASSPRQVSSYNEQFF.

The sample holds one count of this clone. CDR3: CASSQESLAAHTGELFF. The CDR3 bases are TGTGCCAGCAGCCAAGAATCCCTAGCGGCCCACACCGGGGAGCTGTTTTTT. V usage is TRBV3-1 (or the pseudogene TRBV3-2) and J usage is TRBJ2-2; 7 bases agree with TRBD2. Germline CDR1 LGHDT, CDR2 YNNKEL (reference sequence). With V trimmed by 0 bases and J by 3 bases, 7 bases remained unmatched. The length of the CDR3 is 17 residues.

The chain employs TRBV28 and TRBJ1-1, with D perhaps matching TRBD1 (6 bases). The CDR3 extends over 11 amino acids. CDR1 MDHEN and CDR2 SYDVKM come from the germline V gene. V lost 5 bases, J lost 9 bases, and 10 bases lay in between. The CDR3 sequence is CASSTQGKAFF. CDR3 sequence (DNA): TGTGCCAGCAGTACACAGGGCAAAGCTTTCTTT.

Written as DNA, the CDR3 is TGTGCCAGCGGGTGGGGCAGCTCCTACAATGAGCAGTTCTTC. Protein sequence: CASGWGSSYNEQFF. The rearrangement joins TRBV5-5 to TRBJ2-1, with D maybe TRBD1 (5 bases). This CDR3 is 14 amino acids long. Germline CDR1 is SGHKS and CDR2 is YYEKEE (reference sequence). V gave up 7 bases and J gave up 0 bases, with 11 bases separating them.

The CDR3 region has the DNA TGTGCCAGCAGCTCGATCCGGGACAGGGAGGGATATGGCTACACCTTC. Its translation is CASSSIRDREGYGYTF. The chain recombines TRBV2 with TRBJ1-2; 9 positions match TRBD1. J lost 5 bases, V lost 6 bases, and 13 bases had no gene match. The germline gives CDR1 SNHLY, CDR2 FYNNEI. This CDR3 comprises 16 residues.

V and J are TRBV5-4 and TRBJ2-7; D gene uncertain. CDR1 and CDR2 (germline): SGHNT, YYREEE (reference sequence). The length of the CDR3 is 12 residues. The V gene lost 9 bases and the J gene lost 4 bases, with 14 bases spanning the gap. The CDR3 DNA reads TGTGCCACCACATCCCGCGGTTACGAGCAGTACTTC. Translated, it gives CATTSRGYEQYF.

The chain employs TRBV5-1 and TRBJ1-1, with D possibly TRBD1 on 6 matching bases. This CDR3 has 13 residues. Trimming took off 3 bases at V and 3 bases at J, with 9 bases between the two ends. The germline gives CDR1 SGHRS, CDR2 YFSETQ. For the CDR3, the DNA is TGCGCCAGCAGCTCGGACAGTTACACTGAAGCTTTCTTT. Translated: CASSSDSYTEAFF. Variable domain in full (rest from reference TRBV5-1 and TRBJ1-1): KAGVTQTPRYLIKTRGQQVTLSCSPISGHRSVSWYQQTPGQGLQFLFEYFSETQRNKGNFPGRFSGRQFSNSRSEMNVSTLELGDSALYLCASSSDSYTEAFFGQGTRLTVV.

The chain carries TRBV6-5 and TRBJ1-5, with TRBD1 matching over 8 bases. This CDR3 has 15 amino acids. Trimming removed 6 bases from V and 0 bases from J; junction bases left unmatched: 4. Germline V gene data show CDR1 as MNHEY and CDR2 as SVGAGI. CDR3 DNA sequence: TGTGCCAGCAGAACGACAGGGGTTAGCAATCAGCCCCAGCATTTT. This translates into CASRTTGVSNQPQHF.

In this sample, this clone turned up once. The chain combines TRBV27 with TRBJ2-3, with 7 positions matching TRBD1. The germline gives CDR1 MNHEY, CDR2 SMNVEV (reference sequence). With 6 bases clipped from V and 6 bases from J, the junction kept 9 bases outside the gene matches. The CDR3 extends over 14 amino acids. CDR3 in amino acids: CASRPTQGPDTQYF. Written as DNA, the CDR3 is TGTGCCAGCAGACCGACACAGGGGCCGGATACGCAGTATTTT.

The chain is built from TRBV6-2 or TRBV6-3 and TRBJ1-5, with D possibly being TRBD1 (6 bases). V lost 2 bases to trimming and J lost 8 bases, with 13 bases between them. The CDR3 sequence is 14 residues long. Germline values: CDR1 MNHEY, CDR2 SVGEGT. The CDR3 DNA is TGTGCCAGCAGTTACGGGAGGGGGAGTGAGCCCCAGCATTTT. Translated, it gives CASSYGRGSEPQHF.